Below, 31 T cell receptor beta chains from the same sample are listed, as sequenced in a study of T cell clones after liver transplantation. Assay used: immunoSEQ multiplex PCR; TCRdb lists only in-frame clones, some missing. Of roughly 80,000 clones in the sample, about 84% were seen once. The sequenced sample was CD4+ T cells from blood, obtained 45 to 46 months after liver transplant. These receptors came from a human patient who received a liver transplant. Some T cells may be provided by the graft donor.

This chain links TRBV6-1 with TRBJ2-7; D not resolved. The CDR3 is 13 amino acids. CDR1 is MNHNS and CDR2 is SASEGT in the germline V gene. Trimming stripped 5 bases from V and 0 bases from J, with 8 bases between. The CDR3 DNA reads as TGTGCCAGCAGTCGAGAGGTCTCCTACGAGCAGTACTTC. The encoded protein is CASSREVSYEQYF.

This clone was detected only a few times. Other DNA sequences in this specimen translate into the identical CDR3. This chain joins TRBV11-2 and TRBJ1-3; no definite D call. Trimming removed 10 bases from V and 7 bases from J, with 11 bases in between. This CDR3 is 11 amino acids long. Looked up from germline, CDR1 is SGHAT and CDR2 is FQNNGV. CDR3 in amino acids: CATRSLNTIYF. The CDR3 DNA reads TGTGCCACCAGGTCTCTGAACACCATATATTTT.

V gene TRBV4-1 combines with J gene TRBJ1-1; D may be TRBD1 (5 bases). The CDR3 loop spans 16 amino acids. CDR1 and CDR2 from the germline V gene are MGHRA and YSYEKL. Trimming cost V 4 bases and J 0 bases, with 15 bases left between them. CDR3 protein: CASSLGHSTMNTEAFF. CDR3 nucleotide sequence: TGCGCCAGCAGCCTTGGACACTCCACCATGAACACTGAAGCTTTCTTT.

The chain carries TRBV27 and TRBJ1-2; no clear D. This CDR3 is 14 amino acids long. Trimming left V 10 bases short and J 8 bases short, with 23 bases between. Germline V lookup: CDR1 MNHEY, CDR2 SMNVEV (reference sequence). The CDR3, as DNA: TGTGCCAACATTCAGGTCAGGCCCTCTAGAGGCTACACCTTC. It encodes CANIQVRPSRGYTF.

V is TRBV5-6 and J is TRBJ2-3; D not certain. The CDR3 runs to 15 residues. V shed 3 bases and J shed 2 bases, with 13 bases lying between them. From germline, CDR1 is SGHDT and CDR2 YYEEEE. CDR3 residues: CASSSFRATTDTQYF. The CDR3 nucleotides read TGTGCCAGCAGCTCCTTTCGCGCAACCACAGATACGCAGTATTTT.

V usage is TRBV5-1 and J usage is TRBJ1-1; maybe TRBD1 (6 bases). CDR1 and CDR2 from the germline V gene are SGHRS and YFSETQ. Trimming removed 3 bases at V and 1 base at J, with 10 bases between. CDR3 length: 14 amino acids. CDR3 DNA: TGCGCCAGCAGCTGGGGAGGGGGGAACACTGAAGCTTTCTTT. Residues: CASSWGGGNTEAFF.

The chain carries TRBV11-1 and TRBJ2-1; D is undetermined. CDR3 length: 13 amino acids. V shed 2 bases and J shed 6 bases, with 8 bases lying between them. Germline CDR1 is SGHAT and CDR2 is FQDESV (reference sequence). CDR3 region: CASSLNHGNEQFF. The CDR3 nucleotides are TGTGCCAGCAGCTTAAATCACGGCAATGAGCAGTTCTTC.

This clone was observed once. This chain joins TRBV6-4 and TRBJ2-3; weak D call: TRBD1 (7 bases). The CDR3 runs 15 residues. From germline, CDR1 is MRHNA and CDR2 SNTAGT. Trimming took 4 bases from V and 3 from J, leaving 14 bases between them. CDR3 region: CASSAEQGTTDTQYF. The CDR3 DNA reads TGTGCCAGCAGTGCCGAACAGGGGACTACAGATACGCAGTATTTT.

This CDR3 reads CAISDAGRSNQPQHF. DNA for the CDR3: TGTGCCATCAGCGACGCGGGCCGTAGCAATCAGCCCCAGCATTTT. This chain joins TRBV10-3 and TRBJ1-5; D unclear. V was trimmed by 6 bases and J by 0 bases, leaving 12 bases between them. Germline V lookup: CDR1 ENHRY, CDR2 SYGVKD. This CDR3 spans 15 amino acids.

The CDR3 DNA is TGTGCCAGCAGTAGACAGGGCGGGACTGAAGCTTTCTTT. Translated, it gives CASSRQGGTEAFF. The chain links TRBV6-1 to TRBJ1-1; 7 positions agree with TRBD1. Losses at the gene ends were 5 bases for V and 5 bases for J; bases not matched to a gene: 5. Germline V lookup: CDR1 MNHNS, CDR2 SASEGT. The CDR3 consists of 13 residues.

The CDR3 spells CASSLLTVNTEAFF. CDR3 in DNA: TGTGCCAGCAGCCTCCTGACAGTGAACACTGAAGCTTTCTTT. The V and J genes are TRBV7-2 and TRBJ1-1, with a possible D match to TRBD1 (5 bases). Trimming stripped 5 bases from V and 0 bases from J, with 10 bases between. Germline CDR1 SGHTA, CDR2 FQGNSA. The CDR3 has 14 residues.

The chain joins TRBV2 to TRBJ1-1; D not resolved. V lost 7 bases and J lost 4, with 13 bases in between. CDR1 and CDR2 (germline): SNHLY, FYNNEI. The CDR3 length is 13 residues. The CDR3 sequence is CASTAGISTEAFF. The CDR3 region has the DNA TGTGCCAGCACGGCGGGTATAAGCACTGAAGCTTTCTTT.

The rearrangement joins TRBV7-9 to TRBJ1-4, with a possible D match to TRBD1 (6 bases). Trimming left V 5 bases short and J 7 bases short, with 14 bases between. The V gene's germline CDR1 is SEHNR and CDR2 FQNEAQ (reference sequence). The CDR3 covers 14 residues. DNA for the CDR3: TGTGCCAGCAGCCTACAGGGTCCCGGTGAAAAACTGTTTTTT. This translates into CASSLQGPGEKLFF.

This rearrangement joins TRBV6-1 to TRBJ1-3; 8 nucleotides match TRBD1. The CDR3 extends over 14 amino acids. Germline trimming cut 7 bases from V and 7 bases from J; bases unmatched to any gene: 9. CDR1 MNHNS and CDR2 SASEGT come from the germline V gene. The DNA of the CDR3 is TGTGCCAGCACCTCACAGGGGGGACGCAACACCATATATTTT. Protein: CASTSQGGRNTIYF.

V gene TRBV4-1 combines with J gene TRBJ1-4; no firm D call. V was clipped by 2 bases and J by 6 bases, with 16 bases between them. The CDR3 is 16 amino acids. Germline V CDR1 and CDR2: MGHRA, YSYEKL. The CDR3 region has the DNA TGCGCCAGCAGCCAACCGAGACAAGGAGGATATGAAAAACTGTTTTTT. Translation gives CASSQPRQGGYEKLFF.

V is TRBV27 and J is TRBJ2-3, with D hard to call. Trimming stripped 6 bases from V and 0 bases from J, with 10 bases between. The CDR3 has 14 amino acids. Germline CDR1 MNHEY, CDR2 SMNVEV (reference sequence). The chain's CDR3 is CASSLSRSTDTQYF. Here the CDR3 DNA reads TGTGCCAGCAGCCTCTCGCGGAGCACAGATACGCAGTATTTT.

The chain couples TRBV10-1 to TRBJ2-7, with TRBD2 matching over 11 bases. This CDR3 is 15 amino acids long. The ends lost 0 bases at V and 4 bases at J; junction bases unmatched: 2. Germline CDR1 WNHNN, CDR2 SYGVQD (reference sequence). The DNA for the CDR3 is TGCGCCAGCAGTGAGTCAGTAGCGGGAGGGTACGAGCAGTACTTC. Translated: CASSESVAGGYEQYF.

This chain uses TRBV2 with TRBJ2-7; 12 bases match TRBD2. The CDR3 extends over 16 amino acids. Germline lookup yields CDR1 SNHLY and CDR2 FYNNEI. The trim removed 7 bases at V and 7 bases at J, leaving 14 bases unmatched. CDR3 sequence: CASNGPGTSGWGEQYF. CDR3 nucleotides: TGTGCCAGCAACGGGCCCGGGACTAGCGGGTGGGGGGAGCAGTACTTC.

This clone was seen more than once but under ten times. The CDR3 sequence is CASAGTQSYEQYF. The CDR3 DNA is TGTGCCAGCGCCGGGACACAATCCTACGAGCAGTACTTC. The chain uses TRBV2 and TRBJ2-7, with D maybe TRBD1 (6 bases). Trimming removed 8 bases at V and 1 base at J, with 12 bases between. Germline V gene lookup returns CDR1 SNHLY and CDR2 FYNNEI. The CDR3 covers 13 residues.

The rearrangement uses TRBV7-2 and TRBJ2-5, with a possible D match to TRBD2 (6 bases). The CDR3 runs to 15 residues. Per germline, CDR1 SGHTA and CDR2 FQGNSA. V lost 3 bases and J lost 4, with 15 bases in between. DNA of the CDR3: TGTGCCAGCAGCTTGGGGGGAGTAAGGAGAGAGACCCAGTACTTC. This codes for CASSLGGVRRETQYF.

V gene TRBV15 combines with J gene TRBJ2-1; D gene uncertain. The germline CDR1 and CDR2 sequences are LNHNV and YYDKDF (reference sequence). The CDR3 is 13 residues long. Deletions cut 0 bases from V and 3 bases from J, with 3 bases between. The CDR3 sequence is CATSRDNYNEQFF. The CDR3 region has the DNA TGTGCCACCAGCAGAGATAACTACAATGAGCAGTTCTTC.

The chain joins TRBV28 to TRBJ2-7, with no clear D. CDR3 length: 13 residues. Germline-derived CDR1 and CDR2 are MDHEN and SYDVKM. Trimming removed 2 bases at V and 1 base at J, with 6 bases between. CDR3 bases: TGTGCCAGCAGTTTAAGACCTTCCTACGAGCAGTACTTC. It codes for CASSLRPSYEQYF.

This chain joins TRBV25-1 and TRBJ1-1; no clear D gene. Germline V gene lookup returns CDR1 MGHDK and CDR2 SYGVNS. The CDR3 sequence is 16 residues long. Trimming removed 5 bases from V and 0 bases from J, with 16 bases in between. CDR3 amino acids: CASSMEVHLMNTEAFF. DNA of the CDR3: TGTGCCAGCAGTATGGAGGTTCACCTAATGAACACTGAAGCTTTCTTT.

This clone was counted only a few times. V is TRBV28 and J is TRBJ2-7; 10 nucleotides line up with TRBD2. This CDR3 spans 15 amino acids. From germline, CDR1 is MDHEN and CDR2 SYDVKM. The junction had 9 bases not matched to a gene; V was cut back by 6 bases and J by 4 bases. CDR3 DNA sequence: TGTGCCAGCAGCCACCCTAGCGGGAGTTGGTACGAGCAGTACTTC. Translation gives CASSHPSGSWYEQYF.

The V and J genes are TRBV28 and TRBJ2-5; 9 nucleotides line up with TRBD1. CDR3 length equals 15 residues. Per the germline V gene, CDR1 is MDHEN and CDR2 is SYDVKM. V lost 7 bases and J lost 3; bases outside the gene matches: 9. The CDR3 sequence: CASIGTQGAKETQYF. CDR3 sequence (DNA): TGTGCCAGCATCGGTACACAGGGGGCGAAAGAGACCCAGTACTTC.

For this clone: Relative to the germline gene, one junction end is altered; a read error may explain this. The chain combines TRBV28 with TRBJ2-1; D call uncertain. The CDR3 runs 12 residues. The germline V gene encodes CDR1 MDHEN and CDR2 SYDVKM. The DNA for the CDR3 is TGTGCCACCAGTCTAGTAACGAATGAGCAGTTCTTC. Protein sequence: CATSLVTNEQFF.

The V and J genes are TRBV6-6 and TRBJ2-7; D gene unclear. Germline V gene lookup returns CDR1 MNHNY and CDR2 SVGAGI (reference sequence). CDR3 length: 12 residues. Trimming pared 0 bases from V and 6 bases from J, leaving 6 bases between. CDR3 DNA sequence: TGTGCCAGCAGTTACTCGGGAACCGAGCAGTACTTC. It yields the protein CASSYSGTEQYF.

J is TRBJ1-3 and V is TRBV18; D is undetermined. CDR3 size: 13 residues. Germline CDR1 reads KGHSH; CDR2 reads LQKENI. The V end lost 2 bases, the J end lost 3 bases, and 5 bases lay between the germline ends. The CDR3 here is CASSPFDGNTIYF. CDR3 DNA: TGTGCCAGCTCACCATTCGATGGAAACACCATATATTTT. Full variable domain (remainder filled in from reference TRBV18 and TRBJ1-3): NAGVMQNPRHLVRRRGQEARLRCSPMKGHSHVYWYRQLPEEGLKFMVYLQKENIIDESGMPKERFSAEFPKEGPSILRIQQVVRGDSAAYFCASSPFDGNTIYFGEGSWLTVV.

The rearrangement uses TRBV5-5 and TRBJ1-2; D possibly corresponds to TRBD1 (6 bases). V was pared by 3 bases and J by 6 bases, with 12 bases between. Germline V lookup: CDR1 SGHKS, CDR2 YYEKEE (reference sequence). The CDR3 spans 13 residues. For the CDR3, the DNA is TGTGCCAGCAGCTACCGGGACACAGATGGCTACACCTTC. It yields the protein CASSYRDTDGYTF.

This chain links TRBV7-9 with TRBJ1-1; unclear D gene. CDR3 length: 15 amino acids. The V and J ends lost 4 bases and 0 bases respectively, with 12 bases between them. Looked up from germline, CDR1 is SEHNR and CDR2 is FQNEAQ (reference sequence). CDR3 region: CASSYAGSMNTEAFF. DNA of the CDR3: TGTGCCAGCAGCTACGCCGGCAGCATGAACACTGAAGCTTTCTTT. The full variable domain, with the rest looked up from reference TRBV7-9 and TRBJ1-1, is DTGVSQNPRHKITKRGQNVTFRCDPISEHNRLYWYRQTLGQGPEFLTYFQNEAQLEKSRLLSDRFSAERPKGSFSTLEIQRTEQGDSAMYLCASSYAGSMNTEAFFGQGTRLTVV.

The J gene is TRBJ2-1, the V gene TRBV7-3; TRBD2 aligns across 8 bases. V shed 1 base and J 2 bases; nucleotides not matched to a gene: 4. Germline-derived CDR1 and CDR2 are SGHTA and FQGTGA. The CDR3 sequence is 16 residues long. This CDR3 is CASSLISGITYNEQFF. Here the CDR3 DNA reads TGTGCCAGCAGCTTAATTAGCGGGATTACCTACAATGAGCAGTTCTTC.